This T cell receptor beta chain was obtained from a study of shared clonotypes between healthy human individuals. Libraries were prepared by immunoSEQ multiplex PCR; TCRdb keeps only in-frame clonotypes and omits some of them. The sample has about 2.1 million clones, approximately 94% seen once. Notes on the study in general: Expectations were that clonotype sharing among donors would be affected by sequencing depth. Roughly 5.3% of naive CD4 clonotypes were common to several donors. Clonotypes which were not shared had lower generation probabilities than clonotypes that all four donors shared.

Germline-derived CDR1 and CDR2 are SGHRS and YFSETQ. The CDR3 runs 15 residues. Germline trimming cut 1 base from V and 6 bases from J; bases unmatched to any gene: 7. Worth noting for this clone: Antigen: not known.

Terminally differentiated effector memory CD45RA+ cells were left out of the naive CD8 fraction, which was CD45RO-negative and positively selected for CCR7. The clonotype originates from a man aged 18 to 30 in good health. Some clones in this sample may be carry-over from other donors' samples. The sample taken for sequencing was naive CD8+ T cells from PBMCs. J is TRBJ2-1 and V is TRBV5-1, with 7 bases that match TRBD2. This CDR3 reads CASSLYQRDTNEQFF. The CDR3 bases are TGCGCCAGCAGCTTGTACCAGCGGGATACCAATGAGCAGTTCTTC.